Described below is a single T cell receptor beta chain sequence and its context. Its antigen is undetermined. This sample is drawn from a study of cytomegalovirus exposure and HLA in healthy donors. In the study overall: A later analysis reported the roughly 120 validation repertoires used the same platform as the approximately 670 first-cohort repertoires.

Repertoires were generated with immunoSEQ multiplex PCR, while TCRdb's copy carries only in-frame clones and drops some. Of about 150,000 clones in the sample, around 83% were seen once. The CDR3 totals 13 residues. Germline CDR1 is GTSNPN and CDR2 is SVGIG (reference sequence). V was trimmed by 1 base and J by 7 bases, leaving 13 bases between them. Study conclusions and caveats: Using the classifier, cytomegalovirus status was reportedly diagnosed with high specificity and sensitivity. Cytomegalovirus association was listed for approximately 160 TCR beta chains. Rarity characterized most TCR sequences, yet some public TCRs appeared in many donors.

The material sequenced was PBMCs. The V and J genes are TRBV30 and TRBJ1-2; D unresolved. The source of this sequence is a human donor in good health. The CDR3 DNA sequence: TGTGCCTGGAGTGGGTGGAAGGGAGGTGGCTACACCTTC. Translated: CAWSGWKGGGYTF.